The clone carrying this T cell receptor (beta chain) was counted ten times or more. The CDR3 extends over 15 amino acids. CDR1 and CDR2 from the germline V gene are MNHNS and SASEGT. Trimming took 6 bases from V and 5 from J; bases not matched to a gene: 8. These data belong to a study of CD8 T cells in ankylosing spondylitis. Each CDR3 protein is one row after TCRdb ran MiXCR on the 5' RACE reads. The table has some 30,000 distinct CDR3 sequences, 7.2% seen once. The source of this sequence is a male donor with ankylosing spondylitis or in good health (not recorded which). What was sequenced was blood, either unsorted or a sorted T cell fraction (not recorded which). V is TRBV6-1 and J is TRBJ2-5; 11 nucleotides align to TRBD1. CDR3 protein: CASRLRDRGWETQYF. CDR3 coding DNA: TGTGCCAGCAGGCTCCGGGACAGGGGGTGGGAGACCCAGTACTTC.